These 15 T cell receptor beta chains were sequenced from one sample in a study of shared clonotypes between healthy human individuals. The method was immunoSEQ multiplex PCR; TCRdb's version includes in-frame clones alone and lacks a portion of them. This sample has approximately 810,000 clones, with 80% to 95% found just once. Naive CD8 cells lacked CD45RO and underwent positive selection for CCR7, leaving out terminally differentiated effector memory CD45RA+ cells. Sequencing used naive CD8+ T cells sorted from blood. The receptor source for this set is a young man in good health.

The CDR3 spells CASSFTRPPSTDTQYF. In DNA, the CDR3 is TGTGCCAGCAGCTTCACTAGACCACCTAGCACAGATACGCAGTATTTT. The V gene is TRBV7-8, the J gene TRBJ2-3; D may be TRBD2 (5 bases). The germline CDR1 and CDR2 sequences are SGHVS and FQNEAQ. The V and J ends lost 3 bases and 0 bases respectively, with 13 bases between them. This CDR3 is 16 amino acids long.

This chain joins TRBV29-1 and TRBJ2-1; 8 bases agree with TRBD2. Germline loops: CDR1 SQVTM, CDR2 ANQGSEA. The V gene end was trimmed by 5 bases and the J gene end by 8 bases; junction bases not matched to a gene: 5. CDR3 length equals 12 residues. CDR3 nucleotides: TGCAGCGTTTCACTAGCGGACTATGAGCAGTTCTTC. Translation: CSVSLADYEQFF.

This chain links TRBV19 with TRBJ2-7; TRBD1 aligns across 7 bases. Per the germline V gene, CDR1 is LNHDA and CDR2 is SQIVND (reference sequence). J was trimmed by 2 bases and V by 5 bases; bases with no gene match: 9. The CDR3 consists of 15 residues. The CDR3 spells CASSPTGNLAYEQYF. The CDR3 nucleotides read TGTGCCAGTAGTCCGACAGGGAATTTGGCCTACGAGCAGTACTTC. Combining the CDR3 with reference TRBV19 and TRBJ2-7 gives the whole variable domain DGGITQSPKYLFRKEGQNVTLSCEQNLNHDAMYWYRQDPGQGLRLIYYSQIVNDFQKGDIAEGYSVSREKKESFPLTVTSAQKNPTAFYLCASSPTGNLAYEQYFGPGTRLTVT.

The CDR3 region has the DNA TGTGCCAGCAGTTTTCGGCCGGGGTTAACCGAGCAGTACTTC. This codes for CASSFRPGLTEQYF. The chain links TRBV27 to TRBJ2-7; tentative D call: TRBD2 (5 bases). Germline V gives CDR1 MNHEY, CDR2 SMNVEV (reference sequence). The germline V and J ends were trimmed by 3 bases and 6 bases, with 15 bases remaining between them. The CDR3 has 14 residues.

V usage is TRBV29-1 and J usage is TRBJ2-1, with TRBD2 matching over 10 bases. The junction had 27 bases not matched to a gene; V was cut back by 4 bases and J by 6 bases. Per germline, CDR1 SQVTM and CDR2 ANQGSEA. This CDR3 spans 21 amino acids. The chain's CDR3 is CSVAGGPGTSALGFWGNEQFF. The CDR3 coding sequence is TGCAGCGTTGCCGGAGGCCCCGGGACTAGCGCCCTAGGGTTCTGGGGCAATGAGCAGTTCTTC.

The V call is TRBV18, the J call TRBJ2-6, with no clear D. The CDR3 length is 18 residues. V dropped 1 base and J dropped 2 bases, with 15 bases sitting between them. CDR1 is KGHSH and CDR2 is LQKENI in the germline V gene. This CDR3 is CASSPRPGEAAGANVLTF. The CDR3 region has the DNA TGTGCCAGCTCACCACGTCCGGGTGAGGCTGCTGGGGCCAACGTCCTGACTTTC.

The V and J genes are TRBV27 and TRBJ2-5, with 13 bases aligning to TRBD2. The J segment lost 7 bases and the V segment lost 4 bases, leaving 6 bases of the junction unmatched. CDR1 is MNHEY and CDR2 is SMNVEV in the germline V gene (reference sequence). This CDR3 is built from 15 residues. The CDR3 region is CASSYTSGGVRTQYF. CDR3 DNA: TGTGCCAGCAGTTACACTAGCGGGGGGGTCCGGACCCAGTACTTC.

This chain uses TRBV11-2 with TRBJ2-2; TRBD2 matches 7 bases. Losses at the gene ends were 1 base for V and 6 bases for J; bases not matched to a gene: 5. CDR1 SGHAT and CDR2 FQNNGV come from the germline V gene. The CDR3 consists of 15 residues. CDR3 coding DNA: TGTGCCAGCAGCTTAGTGGCGGGAGCCGCCGGGGAGCTGTTTTTT. It codes for CASSLVAGAAGELFF. The full variable domain, its missing parts supplied by reference TRBV11-2 and TRBJ2-2, is EAGVAQSPRYKIIEKRQSVAFWCNPISGHATLYWYQQILGQGPKLLIQFQNNGVVDDSQLPKDRFSAERLKGVDSTLKIQPAKLEDSAVYLCASSLVAGAAGELFFGEGSRLTVL.

In DNA, the CDR3 is TGCGCCAGCAGCCAAGATGTCACAGGGCTTGCGGGTGGCAATCAGCCCCAGCATTTT. The encoded protein is CASSQDVTGLAGGNQPQHF. The chain recombines TRBV4-3 with TRBJ1-5; a weak D match, TRBD1 (6 bases). CDR1 LGHNA and CDR2 YSLEER come from the germline V gene. V lost 0 bases and J 2 bases, leaving 20 bases between the germline ends. This CDR3 has 19 residues.

This CDR3 reads CASSPNKNTGELFF. In DNA, the CDR3 is TGCGCCAGCAGCCCGAACAAGAACACCGGGGAGCTGTTTTTT. This rearrangement joins TRBV4-1 to TRBJ2-2; no clear D gene. Germline-derived CDR1 and CDR2 are MGHRA and YSYEKL. This CDR3 region has 14 residues. Deletions cut 4 bases from V and 1 base from J, with 7 bases between.

The rearrangement joins TRBV15 to TRBJ2-7, with D perhaps TRBD2 (6 bases). In germline, CDR1 is LNHNV, CDR2 YYDKDF (reference sequence). V was pared by 6 bases and J by 2 bases, with 23 bases between. The CDR3 consists of 17 residues. The CDR3 sequence is CATSSSGLRVSAYEQYF. The CDR3 nucleotides are TGTGCCACCAGTTCGAGCGGGCTCCGGGTGTCCGCCTACGAGCAGTACTTC.

This clone has a single count. V usage is TRBV2 and J usage is TRBJ2-3, with TRBD2 matching 10 bases. CDR1 and CDR2 (germline): SNHLY, FYNNEI. The CDR3 loop spans 16 amino acids. The V gene end was trimmed by 4 bases and the J gene end by 2 bases; junction bases not matched to a gene: 6. The CDR3 spells CASSGPTSGPTDTQYF. DNA of the CDR3: TGTGCCAGCAGTGGCCCGACTAGCGGGCCCACAGATACGCAGTATTTT.

V and J are TRBV15 and TRBJ2-2, with D possibly TRBD1 on 5 matching bases. Deletions cut 1 base from V and 6 bases from J, with 15 bases between. The CDR3 has 16 residues. Germline loops: CDR1 LNHNV, CDR2 YYDKDF (reference sequence). Here the CDR3 DNA reads TGTGCCACCAGCAGAGCTTCGGACACCAGTCCCGGGGAGCTGTTTTTT. Translating gives CATSRASDTSPGELFF.

This chain joins TRBV7-9 and TRBJ1-1; D unclear. V was cut by 5 bases and J by 10 bases, with 14 bases left in between. This CDR3 is built from 12 residues. The germline V gene has CDR1 SEHNR and CDR2 FQNEAQ (reference sequence). The CDR3, as DNA: TGTGCCAGCAGCCCGGGCCTCCGGGGAGCTTTCTTT. Translation gives CASSPGLRGAFF.

The gene calls are TRBV7-6 and TRBJ1-2; D not resolved. In germline, CDR1 is SGHVS, CDR2 FNYEAQ. Trimming removed 5 bases from V and 7 bases from J, with 26 bases in between. The CDR3 contains 17 residues. This CDR3 is CASSLGSSGTGLGGYTF. Here the CDR3 DNA reads TGTGCCAGCAGCCTAGGGTCTAGTGGCACGGGGTTGGGTGGCTACACCTTC.